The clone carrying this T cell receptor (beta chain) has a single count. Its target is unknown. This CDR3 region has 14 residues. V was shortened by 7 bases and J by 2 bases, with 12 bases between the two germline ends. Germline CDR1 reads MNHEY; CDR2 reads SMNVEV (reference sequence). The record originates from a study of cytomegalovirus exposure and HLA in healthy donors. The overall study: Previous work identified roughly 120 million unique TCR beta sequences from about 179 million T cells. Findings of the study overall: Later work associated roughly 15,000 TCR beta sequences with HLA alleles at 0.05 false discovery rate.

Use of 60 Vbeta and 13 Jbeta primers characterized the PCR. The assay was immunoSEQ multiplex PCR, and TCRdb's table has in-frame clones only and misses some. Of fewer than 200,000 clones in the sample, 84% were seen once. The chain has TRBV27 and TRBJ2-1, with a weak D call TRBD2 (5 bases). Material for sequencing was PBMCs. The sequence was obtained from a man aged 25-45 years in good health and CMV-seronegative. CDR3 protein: CASTGRRTYNEQFF. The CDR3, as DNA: TGTGCCAGCACTGGGAGAAGAACCTACAATGAGCAGTTCTTC.